The sequence of this TCR beta chain was determined in a study of T cells in Graves' hyperthyroidism and ophthalmopathy. Study as a whole: At initial diagnosis, before any treatment had begun, peripheral blood was obtained.

The diagnoses drew upon clinical symptoms, serum thyroxine and TRAb, thyroid ultrasound and orbital computed tomography. There were TCR beta CDR3 regions amplified from RNA transcripts. The HTBI primer set served for first-round RT-PCR of the TCR CDR3. TCRdb reanalysed the multiplex PCR reads using MiXCR and keeps one entry per CDR3 protein. The sample shows roughly 300,000 distinct CDR3 sequences, around 20% of them seen only once. Trimming cost V 4 bases and J 0 bases, with 7 bases left between them. The CDR3 runs to 13 residues. CDR1 is SNHLY and CDR2 is FYNNEI in the germline V gene. Sequencing used blood. The sequence was collected from a woman aged 50 to 65 with Graves' hyperthyroidism. The rearrangement links TRBV2 to TRBJ2-7, with no clear D. CDR3 in DNA: TGTGCCAGCAGTGTCTTCCTCTCCTACGAGCAGTACTTC. This sequence encodes CASSVFLSYEQYF.